This T cell receptor (beta chain) stems from a study of T-cell reconstitution after alpha-beta-depleted transplantation in children. Preparation of the TCRbeta library involved a method that used unique molecular identifiers. TCRdb processed the PCR reads anew with MiXCR; each CDR3 protein has one entry. The data show 40,000 to 60,000 distinct CDR3 sequences, about a tenth seen once. Unmatched junction bases numbered 8, after V lost 4 bases and J lost 6 bases. The CDR3 is 14 residues long. CDR1 and CDR2 from the germline V gene are SGHVS and FQNEAQ. The source is a male patient under 10 years old who had a stem cell transplant for chronic granulomatous disease, so the T cells may come from the graft donor. Source: PBMCs, mostly from graft donor cells, taken 60 days after TCRalphabeta/CD19-depleted stem cell transplant. This chain links TRBV7-8 with TRBJ1-1, with 7 bases that match TRBD1. The CDR3 reads CASSSRGGIAEAFF. In DNA, the CDR3 is TGTGCCAGCAGCTCCAGGGGGGGGATCGCTGAAGCTTTCTTT.